The 27 T cell receptor beta chains in this list originate from one sample, sequenced in a study of CD8+CD57+ T cells in acquired aplastic anemia. The template for TCR beta VDJ and CDR3 sequence profiling was genomic DNA. TCRdb passed the reads through MiXCR, listing each CDR3 protein once. The repertoire includes 160,000 or so distinct CDR3 sequences, 47% of them detected once, and around 2.9% sits in the top ten. The sequenced patients had an expansion of CD8+CD57+ cells seen by flow cytometry. The sequenced sample was sorted CD4+, CD8+, or CD8+CD57+ T cells (not recorded which) from PBMCs. These receptors all stem from a human donor with aplastic anemia.

The rearrangement joins TRBV29-1 to TRBJ1-3, with D unresolved. CDR1 and CDR2 (germline): SQVTM, ANQGSEA. Trimming removed 7 bases from V and 0 bases from J, with 13 bases in between. CDR3 size: 14 residues. The CDR3 protein is CSAREAYSGNTIYF. CDR3 DNA sequence: TGCAGCGCAAGGGAGGCGTACTCTGGAAACACCATATATTTT.

This sequence joins TRBV15 and TRBJ1-5, with D possibly being TRBD1 (5 bases). The CDR3 is 15 amino acids. V gave up 5 bases and J gave up 7 bases, with 18 bases separating them. CDR1 and CDR2 (germline): LNHNV, YYDKDF (reference sequence). Written as DNA, the CDR3 is TGTGCCACCAGCCTGTGGGGGAGGGAGGGACAGCCCCAGCATTTT. Translating it yields CATSLWGREGQPQHF.

The chain carries TRBV2 and TRBJ2-3; D not resolved. Deletions cut 6 bases from V and 4 bases from J, with 8 bases between. CDR1 and CDR2 (germline): SNHLY, FYNNEI. The CDR3 length is 12 residues. DNA for the CDR3: TGTGCCAGCAGCCAATCGGCAGATACGCAGTATTTT. Its protein product is CASSQSADTQYF.

A few counts support this clonotype. The V gene is TRBV24-1, the J gene TRBJ2-5; possible D gene TRBD2, 5 bases. Trimming stripped 6 bases from V and 4 bases from J, with 17 bases between. CDR1 and CDR2 (germline): KGHDR, SFDVKD. CDR3 length: 15 residues. The CDR3 DNA reads TGTGCCACCAGTCAGAGGTCCCCGGGGATAGAGACCCAGTACTTC. Encoded protein: CATSQRSPGIETQYF.

The chain has TRBV20-1 and TRBJ2-1; tentative D call: TRBD2 (6 bases). V lost 2 bases to trimming and J lost 7 bases, with 12 bases between them. This CDR3 is 13 amino acids long. Germline V CDR1 and CDR2: DFQATT, SNEGSKA (reference sequence). The CDR3 bases are TGCAGTGCTAGAACGGCGGGATCAAATGAGCAGTTCTTC. Amino acid sequence: CSARTAGSNEQFF.

The genes are TRBV10-3 and TRBJ1-1, with a weak D call TRBD1 (6 bases). From germline, CDR1 is ENHRY and CDR2 SYGVKD. V gave up 3 bases and J gave up 5 bases, with 13 bases separating them. This CDR3 spans 14 amino acids. For the CDR3, the DNA is TGTGCCATCAGTGAACAGGGAGTGAGTACTGAAGCTTTCTTT. Protein product: CAISEQGVSTEAFF.

The gene calls are TRBV10-3 and TRBJ1-1; the D is unclear. V lost 4 bases and J lost 0, with 12 bases in between. The CDR3 is 15 residues long. The V gene's germline CDR1 is ENHRY and CDR2 SYGVKD. Here the CDR3 DNA reads TGTGCCATCAGTGCCTCACCTGCTTTGAACACTGAAGCTTTCTTT. Amino acid sequence: CAISASPALNTEAFF.

This clonotype was seen many times. The chain has TRBV29-1 and TRBJ2-5; D is unclear. Germline lookup yields CDR1 SQVTM and CDR2 ANQGSEA. The ends were cut back, 3 bases at V and 0 bases at J, with 5 bases in the middle. The length of the CDR3 is 12 residues. In DNA form, the CDR3 reads TGCAGCGTTGACACGGACCAAGAGACCCAGTACTTC. Amino acid sequence: CSVDTDQETQYF.

The sample holds many counts of this clonotype. The gene calls are TRBV5-1 and TRBJ2-7, with a tentative D call TRBD1 (6 bases). V gave up 6 bases and J gave up 1 base, with 14 bases separating them. The CDR3 totals 14 residues. Germline V gene data show CDR1 as SGHRS and CDR2 as YFSETQ. The CDR3 loop reads CASTPEGHSYEQYF. DNA of the CDR3: TGCGCCAGCACCCCCGAGGGACATTCCTACGAGCAGTACTTC.

The chain has TRBV30 and TRBJ2-1; D perhaps matches TRBD1 (5 bases). V lost 4 bases and J 0 bases, leaving 13 bases between the germline ends. CDR3 size: 15 residues. Germline V CDR1 and CDR2: GTSNPN, SVGIG (reference sequence). CDR3 bases: TGTGCCTGGACCAGGACCGACAGCTCCTACAATGAGCAGTTCTTC. Translating gives CAWTRTDSSYNEQFF.

In this sample, this clonotype turned up once. The V gene is TRBV15, the J gene TRBJ2-1; a weak D match, TRBD1 (5 bases). V was pared by 3 bases and J by 4 bases, with 16 bases between. This CDR3 comprises 16 residues. Germline lookup yields CDR1 LNHNV and CDR2 YYDKDF (reference sequence). The CDR3: CATSSPKETAYNEQFF. The CDR3 coding sequence is TGTGCCACCAGCAGTCCAAAGGAGACAGCATACAATGAGCAGTTCTTC.

This clonotype was counted only a few times. This chain connects TRBV7-3 to TRBJ2-2, with 12 nucleotides matching TRBD2. J was trimmed by 6 bases and V by 0 bases; bases with no gene match: 11. Germline loops: CDR1 SGHTA, CDR2 FQGTGA. The CDR3 extends over 19 amino acids. CDR3 DNA: TGTGCCAGCAGCTTAACTGGGCTTGCTAGCGGGAGGGGTCCCGGGGAGCTGTTTTTT. Translation gives CASSLTGLASGRGPGELFF.

This clonotype was observed once. It is likely a read error, because the conserved phenylalanine at the end of the CDR3 is missing. The CDR3 sequence: CASRGLAFPETQYS. The CDR3 DNA reads as TGTGCCAGCAGGGGATTAGCGTTCCCAGAGACCCAGTACTCC. The chain links TRBV6-1 to TRBJ2-5; maybe TRBD2 (5 bases). Germline V gives CDR1 MNHNS, CDR2 SASEGT. The CDR3 sequence is 14 residues long. Trimming removed 6 bases from V and 4 bases from J, with 15 bases in between.

The chain is built from TRBV19 and TRBJ2-7; D possibly corresponds to TRBD2 (6 bases). Trimming removed 5 bases at V and 4 bases at J, with 12 bases between. Germline values: CDR1 LNHDA, CDR2 SQIVND (reference sequence). There are 13 residues in the CDR3. CDR3 sequence reads: CASSPEGRYEQYF. Written as DNA, the CDR3 is TGTGCCAGTAGTCCCGAGGGGAGGTACGAGCAGTACTTC.

The count of this clonotype is one. The chain carries TRBV12-3 or TRBV12-4 and TRBJ2-7, with 9 positions matching TRBD1. V shed 6 bases and J 6 bases; nucleotides not matched to a gene: 12. The CDR3 is 15 amino acids. Here the CDR3 reads CASSRDRVKSREQYF. The CDR3 DNA sequence: TGTGCCAGCAGCCGGGACAGGGTAAAGTCACGCGAGCAGTACTTC.

The table lists this clonotype with a few counts. The V and J genes are TRBV7-9 and TRBJ2-1; 9 nucleotides match TRBD1. The CDR3 loop spans 18 amino acids. The V and J ends lost 5 bases and 7 bases, in that order; junction bases with no gene match: 18. Germline V gene data show CDR1 as SEHNR and CDR2 as FQNEAQ (reference sequence). CDR3 region: CASSMSGAGTGRGNEQFF. Here the CDR3 DNA reads TGTGCCAGCAGCATGAGCGGAGCCGGGACAGGGAGGGGAAATGAGCAGTTCTTC.

This chain links TRBV20-1 with TRBJ1-3; no clear D gene. The length of the CDR3 is 15 residues. With 5 bases removed from V and 0 bases from J, the gap between germline ends came to 14 bases. Per germline, CDR1 DFQATT and CDR2 SNEGSKA (reference sequence). This CDR3 reads CSAQDGVCSGNTIYF. The DNA for the CDR3 is TGCAGTGCTCAAGACGGGGTCTGCTCTGGAAACACCATATATTTT.

This clonotype was counted ten times or more. The chain recombines TRBV4-2 with TRBJ2-7; D is uncertain. The CDR3 spans 14 residues. V shed 0 bases and J shed 6 bases, with 12 bases lying between them. The germline V gene has CDR1 LGHNA and CDR2 YNFKEQ. The CDR3 here is CASSQDLGLGEQYF. The DNA of the CDR3 is TGTGCCAGCAGCCAAGATCTTGGGCTGGGCGAGCAGTACTTC.

About this clonotype itself: Its ends do not fully match the called genes, so a read error is possible. The chain couples TRBV5-1 to TRBJ1-2; D is undetermined. Germline CDR1 and CDR2: SGHRS and YFSETQ. CDR3 length: 15 residues. CDR3 in DNA: TGCGCCAGCAGCTTGACGTATCTAAATGACTATTGCTACACCTTC. Translation gives CASSLTYLNDYCYTF.

V usage is TRBV19 and J usage is TRBJ1-4; D is unclear. CDR3 size: 12 residues. Germline lookup yields CDR1 LNHDA and CDR2 SQIVND (reference sequence). Trimming left V 3 bases short and J 8 bases short, with 7 bases between. The CDR3 DNA sequence: TGTGCCAGTAGTATCGCCGGGGAAAAACTGTTTTTT. Protein product: CASSIAGEKLFF.

J is TRBJ1-4 and V is TRBV19, with D possibly being TRBD1 (5 bases). The CDR3 is 14 residues long. Looked up from germline, CDR1 is LNHDA and CDR2 is SQIVND (reference sequence). V lost 5 bases, J lost 4 bases, and 11 bases lay in between. The CDR3, as DNA: TGTGCCAGTAGTTCCCAGGGATTTAATGAAAAACTGTTTTTT. This encodes CASSSQGFNEKLFF. Full variable domain (remainder filled in from reference TRBV19 and TRBJ1-4): DGGITQSPKYLFRKEGQNVTLSCEQNLNHDAMYWYRQDPGQGLRLIYYSQIVNDFQKGDIAEGYSVSREKKESFPLTVTSAQKNPTAFYLCASSSQGFNEKLFFGSGTQLSVL.

The chain has TRBV3-1 and TRBJ2-3, with a possible D match to TRBD2 (6 bases). The CDR3 extends over 13 amino acids. V was shortened by 3 bases and J by 6 bases, with 10 bases between the two germline ends. Germline V gene sequence: CDR1 LGHDT, CDR2 YNNKEL (reference sequence). The CDR3 DNA reads as TGTGCCAGCAGCCAGACTGGGAGGGATACGCAGTATTTT. This sequence encodes CASSQTGRDTQYF.

V gene TRBV20-1 combines with J gene TRBJ2-1; TRBD2 agrees at 15 bases. This CDR3 comprises 14 residues. The junction had 6 bases not matched to a gene; V was cut back by 8 bases and J by 7 bases. Per germline, CDR1 DFQATT and CDR2 SNEGSKA (reference sequence). The CDR3 region is CSYGGTSGRNEQFF. The CDR3 DNA is TGCAGTTATGGGGGGACTAGCGGGAGGAATGAGCAGTTCTTC.

This clonotype was recorded at least ten times. The gene calls are TRBV5-6 and TRBJ2-2, with D maybe TRBD1 (6 bases). Trimming took 0 bases from V and 7 from J, leaving 19 bases between them. This CDR3 spans 17 amino acids. Germline CDR1 reads SGHDT; CDR2 reads YYEEEE. DNA for the CDR3: TGTGCCAGCAGCTTGGGGAAGGGGGAGTCTTACCGCGGGGAGCTGTTTTTT. It codes for CASSLGKGESYRGELFF.

The chain couples TRBV9 to TRBJ1-1; D is ambiguous. CDR1 and CDR2 (germline): SGDLS, YYNGEE. Trimming stripped 0 bases from V and 1 base from J, with 7 bases between. This CDR3 has 14 residues. Here the CDR3 reads CASSVVDGNTEAFF. CDR3 DNA: TGTGCCAGCAGCGTAGTGGACGGGAACACTGAAGCTTTCTTT. The full variable domain, its missing parts supplied by reference TRBV9 and TRBJ1-1, is DSGVTQTPKHLITATGQRVTLRCSPRSGDLSVYWYQQSLDQGLQFLIQYYNGEERAKGNILERFSAQQFPDLHSELNLSSLELGDSALYFCASSVVDGNTEAFFGQGTRLTVV.

This CDR3 reads CASSYRDRVDGYTF. The CDR3 bases are TGTGCCAGCAGCTACCGGGACAGGGTGGATGGCTACACCTTC. The chain employs TRBV3-1 and TRBJ1-2; 9 bases are a match to TRBD1. Germline assignment: CDR1 LGHDT and CDR2 YNNKEL (reference sequence). The V and J ends lost 5 bases and 6 bases, in that order; junction bases with no gene match: 7. The CDR3 has 14 amino acids. Full variable domain (missing parts from reference TRBV3-1 and TRBJ1-2): DTAVSQTPKYLVTQMGNDKSIKCEQNLGHDTMYWYKQDSKKFLKIMFSYNNKELIINETVPNRFSPKSPDKAHLNLHINSLELGDSAVYFCASSYRDRVDGYTFGSGTRLTVV.

With respect to this clonotype: Since a much larger clone is just one base distant, this may be a read error. V and J are TRBV9 and TRBJ2-7, with D perhaps TRBD1 (5 bases). The end of the DNA fits TRBJ2-4 better, so the J call may be wrong. This CDR3 spans 14 amino acids. Germline CDR1 and CDR2: SGDLS and YYNGEE. CDR3 in DNA: TGTGCCAGCAGCGAAGATCAGGGCCGGAACATTCAGTACTTC. Translation: CASSEDQGRNIQYF.